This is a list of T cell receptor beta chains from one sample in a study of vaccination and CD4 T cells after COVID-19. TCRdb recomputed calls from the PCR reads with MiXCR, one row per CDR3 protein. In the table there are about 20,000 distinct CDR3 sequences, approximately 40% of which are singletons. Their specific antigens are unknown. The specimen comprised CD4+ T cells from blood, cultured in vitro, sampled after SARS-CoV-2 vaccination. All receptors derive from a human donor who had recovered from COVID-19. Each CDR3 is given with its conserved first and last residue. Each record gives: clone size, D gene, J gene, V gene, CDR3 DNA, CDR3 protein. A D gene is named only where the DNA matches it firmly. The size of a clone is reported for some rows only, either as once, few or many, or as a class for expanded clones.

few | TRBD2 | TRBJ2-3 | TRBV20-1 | TGCAGTGCTAGAGTGGGGGGGGTCACAGATACGCAGTATTTT | CSARVGGVTDTQYF
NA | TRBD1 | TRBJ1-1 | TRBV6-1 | TGTGCCAGCAGTGTGCACAGGGGAACCAACACTGAAGCTTTCTTT | CASSVHRGTNTEAFF
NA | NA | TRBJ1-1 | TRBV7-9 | TGTGCCAGCAGCTCCCTGCGGCCAGACGTCAACACTGAAGCTTTCTTT | CASSSLRPDVNTEAFF
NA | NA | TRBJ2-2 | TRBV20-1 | TGCAGTGCTAGCTTGGGTGGAGGGGCGCGAGGGGAGCTGTTTTTT | CSASLGGGARGELFF
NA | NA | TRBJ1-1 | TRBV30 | TGTGCCTGGACGGCAAAGGGGATAAGATCTGAAGCTTTCTTT | CAWTAKGIRSEAFF
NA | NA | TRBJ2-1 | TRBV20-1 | TGCAGTGCTAGCTTGACCCTCGGACAGTCCGGTGAGCAGTTCTTC | CSASLTLGQSGEQFF
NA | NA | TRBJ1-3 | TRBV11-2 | TGTGCCAGCAGCCCTCGGGACGGACGCTCTGGAAACACCATATATTTT | CASSPRDGRSGNTIYF
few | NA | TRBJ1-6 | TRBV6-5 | TGTGCCAGCAGTTACCCGGGGAGGGGGACCTCAAATTCACCCCTCCACTTT | CASSYPGRGTSNSPLHF
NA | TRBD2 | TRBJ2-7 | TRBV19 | TGTGCCAGTAGTGATAGTAGCGGGAGTGTATACGAGCAGTACTTC | CASSDSSGSVYEQYF
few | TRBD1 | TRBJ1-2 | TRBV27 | TGTGCCACCAGGGACAGGGGACGTAATGGCTACACCTTC | CATRDRGRNGYTF
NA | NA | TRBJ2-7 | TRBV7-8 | TGTGCCAGCAGCTACCAAGGGCGGGAGCAGTACTTC | CASSYQGREQYF
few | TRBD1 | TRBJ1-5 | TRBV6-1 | TGTGCCAGCAGTGCTACAGGGGGAAGGGGACAGCCCCAGCATTTT | CASSATGGRGQPQHF
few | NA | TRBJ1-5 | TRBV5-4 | TGTGCCAGCAGCTTGGACTTAAATCAGCCCCAGCATTTT | CASSLDLNQPQHF
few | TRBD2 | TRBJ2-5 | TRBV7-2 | TGTGCCAGCAGCTCCCGAGCGGGGAGGGAGACCCAGTACTTC | CASSSRAGRETQYF
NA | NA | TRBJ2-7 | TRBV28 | TGTGCCAGCAGTTTGCAAGGAAACTCCTACGAGCAGTACTTC | CASSLQGNSYEQYF
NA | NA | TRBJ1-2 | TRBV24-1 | TGTGCCACCAGTGATTCATCAGGGCAGGGCTTCTATGGCTACACCTTC | CATSDSSGQGFYGYTF